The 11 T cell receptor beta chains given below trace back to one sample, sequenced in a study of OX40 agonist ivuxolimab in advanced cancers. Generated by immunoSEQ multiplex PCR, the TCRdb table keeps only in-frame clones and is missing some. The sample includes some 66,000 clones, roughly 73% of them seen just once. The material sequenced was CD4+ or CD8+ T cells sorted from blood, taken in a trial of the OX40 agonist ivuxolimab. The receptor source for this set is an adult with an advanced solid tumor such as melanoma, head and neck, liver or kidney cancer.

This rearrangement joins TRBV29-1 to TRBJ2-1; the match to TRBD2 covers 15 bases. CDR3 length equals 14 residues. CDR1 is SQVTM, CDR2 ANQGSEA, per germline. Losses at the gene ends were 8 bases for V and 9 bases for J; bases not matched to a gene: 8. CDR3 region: CSSSGGLAGGEQFF. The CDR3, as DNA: TGCAGCTCCAGCGGGGGACTAGCGGGGGGTGAGCAGTTCTTC.

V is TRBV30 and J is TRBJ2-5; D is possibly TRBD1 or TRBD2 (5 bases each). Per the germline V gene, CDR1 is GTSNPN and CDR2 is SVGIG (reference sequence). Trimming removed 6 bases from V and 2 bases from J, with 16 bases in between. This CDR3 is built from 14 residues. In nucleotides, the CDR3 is TGTGCCTGCGGGACGGAAACCTTACAAGAGACCCAGTACTTC. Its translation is CACGTETLQETQYF. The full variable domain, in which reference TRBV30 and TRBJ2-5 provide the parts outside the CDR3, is SQTIHQWPATLVQPVGSPLSLECTVEGTSNPNLYWYRQAAGRGLQLLFYSVGIGQISSEVPQNLSASRPQDRQFILSSKKLLLSDSGFYLCACGTETLQETQYFGPGTRLLVL.

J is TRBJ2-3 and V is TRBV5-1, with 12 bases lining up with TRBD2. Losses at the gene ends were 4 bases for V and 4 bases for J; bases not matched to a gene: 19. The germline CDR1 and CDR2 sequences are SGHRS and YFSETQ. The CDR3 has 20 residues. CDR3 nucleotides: TGCGCCAGCAGCCCAGCCCGGACTAGCGGGACGGGCGACAGGGCAGATACGCAGTATTTT. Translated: CASSPARTSGTGDRADTQYF.

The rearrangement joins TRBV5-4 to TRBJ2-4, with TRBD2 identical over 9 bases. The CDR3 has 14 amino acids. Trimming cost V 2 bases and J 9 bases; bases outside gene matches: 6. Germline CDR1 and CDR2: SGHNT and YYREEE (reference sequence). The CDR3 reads CASSLDGTSSIQYF. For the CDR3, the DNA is TGTGCCAGCAGCTTAGACGGGACTAGCAGCATTCAGTACTTC.

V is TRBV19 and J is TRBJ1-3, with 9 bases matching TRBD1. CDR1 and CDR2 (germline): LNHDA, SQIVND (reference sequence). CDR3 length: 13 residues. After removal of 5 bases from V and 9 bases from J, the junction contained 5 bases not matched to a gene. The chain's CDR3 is CASSATGGFTIYF. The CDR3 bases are TGTGCCAGTAGTGCGACAGGGGGTTTCACCATATATTTT.

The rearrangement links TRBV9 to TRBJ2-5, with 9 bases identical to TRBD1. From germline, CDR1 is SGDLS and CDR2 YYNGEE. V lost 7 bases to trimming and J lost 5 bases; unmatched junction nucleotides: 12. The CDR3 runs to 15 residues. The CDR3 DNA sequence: TGTGCCAGCGGGACGGGGACAGGGATCTTGGAGACCCAGTACTTC. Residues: CASGTGTGILETQYF.

The CDR3 reads CAWEGAYGYTF. The CDR3, as DNA: TGTGCCTGGGAGGGCGCCTATGGCTACACCTTC. The V gene is TRBV30, the J gene TRBJ1-2; D ambiguous. V dropped 5 bases and J dropped 4 bases, with 8 bases sitting between them. Per the germline V gene, CDR1 is GTSNPN and CDR2 is SVGIG (reference sequence). The CDR3 runs 11 residues.

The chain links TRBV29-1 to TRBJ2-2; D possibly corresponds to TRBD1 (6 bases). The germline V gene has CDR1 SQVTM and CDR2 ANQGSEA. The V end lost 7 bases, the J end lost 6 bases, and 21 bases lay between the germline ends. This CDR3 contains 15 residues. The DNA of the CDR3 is TGCAGCGCATTTGGCGTCCGGGACATCCCCGGGGAGCTGTTTTTT. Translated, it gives CSAFGVRDIPGELFF.

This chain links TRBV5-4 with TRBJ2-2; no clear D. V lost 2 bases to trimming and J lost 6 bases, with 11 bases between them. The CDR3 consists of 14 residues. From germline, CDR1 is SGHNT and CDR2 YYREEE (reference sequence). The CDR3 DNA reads TGTGCCAGCAGCTTCAGAGACACCGCCGGGGAGCTGTTTTTT. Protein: CASSFRDTAGELFF.

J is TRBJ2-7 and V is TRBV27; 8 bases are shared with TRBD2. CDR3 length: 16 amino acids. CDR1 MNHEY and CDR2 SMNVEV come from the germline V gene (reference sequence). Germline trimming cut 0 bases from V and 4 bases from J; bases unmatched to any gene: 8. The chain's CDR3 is CASSLSWLAGSYEQYF. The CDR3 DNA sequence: TGTGCCAGCAGTTTATCGTGGCTAGCGGGCTCTTACGAGCAGTACTTC.

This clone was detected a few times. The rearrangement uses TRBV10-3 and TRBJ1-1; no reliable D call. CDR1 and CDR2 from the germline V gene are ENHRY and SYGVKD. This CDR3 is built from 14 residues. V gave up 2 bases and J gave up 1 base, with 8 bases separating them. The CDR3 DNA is TGTGCCATCAGTGAGCTTTCGGCGAACACTGAAGCTTTCTTT. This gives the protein CAISELSANTEAFF.